The 20 T cell receptor beta chains below all came from one sample that was sequenced in a study of blood T cells in healthy people across ages. A sample-barcoded 5' primer and a J-beta primer mix were used in a second PCR of about 7 to 12 cycles. One entry per CDR3 protein results from TCRdb running MiXCR on the 5' RACE reads. The sample contains 1.5 million to 2 million distinct CDR3 sequences, 28% of which appear only once. The sample consisted of blood. These TCRs come from a woman in her twenties or thirties in good health.

In its sample, this clonotype was seen a few times. The chain recombines TRBV5-1 with TRBJ2-1; 7 nucleotides align to TRBD2. V lost 6 bases, J lost 2 bases, and 2 bases stayed unmatched. Germline V gene lookup returns CDR1 SGHRS and CDR2 YFSETQ. This CDR3 has 13 amino acids. CDR3 residues: CASKLATYNEQFF. The CDR3 DNA sequence: TGCGCCAGCAAACTAGCGACCTACAATGAGCAGTTCTTC.

This clonotype was observed many times. V gene TRBV6-5 combines with J gene TRBJ2-1; 8 bases map to TRBD2. The CDR3 loop spans 14 amino acids. V shed 8 bases, J shed 9 bases, and the junction held 12 bases outside the gene matches. Per the germline V gene, CDR1 is MNHEY and CDR2 is SVGAGI. Here the CDR3 DNA reads TGTGCCAGCGGACCGGGACTAGAGGTTCCTGAGCAGTTCTTC. Amino acid sequence: CASGPGLEVPEQFF.

This chain connects TRBV29-1 to TRBJ2-1, with 8 bases that match TRBD2. V was clipped by 6 bases and J by 7 bases; unmatched bases: 11. CDR3 length: 14 residues. Germline CDR1 and CDR2: SQVTM and ANQGSEA. The CDR3 coding sequence is TGCAGCGTAGCAGCGGGAGACCTCGGTAATGAGCAGTTCTTC. This translates into CSVAAGDLGNEQFF.

With regard to this clonotype: This may be a read error: a much more frequent sequence differs by one nucleotide. The chain links TRBV20-1 to TRBJ2-3, with 9 bases aligning to TRBD2. CDR1 is DFQATT and CDR2 is SNEGSKA in the germline V gene (reference sequence). The junction had 7 bases not matched to a gene; V was cut back by 3 bases and J by 0 bases. This CDR3 has 16 residues. This CDR3 reads CSARAGTSLSTDTQYF. The CDR3 DNA reads TGCAGTGCTAGGGCTGGGACTAGCCTCAGCACAGATACGCAGTATTTT.

This clonotype has just a few counts. The CDR3 coding sequence is TGTGCCAGTAGTGCCCTAGTTACAGAGACGTACTACGAGCAGTACTTC. It yields the protein CASSALVTETYYEQYF. The chain employs TRBV19 and TRBJ2-7; D not resolved. Germline CDR1 is LNHDA and CDR2 is SQIVND (reference sequence). V lost 5 bases, J lost 3 bases, and 20 bases lay in between. The CDR3 length is 16 residues.

J is TRBJ1-1 and V is TRBV6-6; D gene uncertain. V shed 6 bases and J shed 6 bases, with 11 bases lying between them. CDR3 size: 12 residues. CDR1 is MNHNY, CDR2 SVGAGI, per germline (reference sequence). CDR3 loop: CASRPTEAEAFF. DNA of the CDR3: TGTGCCAGCAGACCGACTGAGGCTGAAGCTTTCTTT.

The rearrangement uses TRBV5-5 and TRBJ2-2; 9 nucleotides match TRBD2. V lost 4 bases, J lost 4 bases, and 5 bases stayed unmatched. The CDR3 covers 15 residues. Germline loops: CDR1 SGHKS, CDR2 YYEKEE (reference sequence). The CDR3 here is CASSPGTSFTGELFF. CDR3 nucleotide sequence: TGTGCCAGCAGCCCCGGGACTAGCTTCACCGGGGAGCTGTTTTTT. Variable domain in full (rest from reference TRBV5-5 and TRBJ2-2): DAGVTQSPTHLIKTRGQQVTLRCSPISGHKSVSWYQQVLGQGPQFIFQYYEKEERGRGNFPDRFSARQFPNYSSELNVNALLLGDSALYLCASSPGTSFTGELFFGEGSRLTVL.

This clonotype was recorded many times. The V and J genes are TRBV6-2 or TRBV6-3 and TRBJ2-7, with D uncertain. Trimming removed 5 bases from V and 0 bases from J, with 11 bases in between. The length of the CDR3 is 14 residues. Germline V gene lookup returns CDR1 MNHEY and CDR2 SVGEGT. Here the CDR3 DNA reads TGTGCCAGCAGTCAAGACGTGAACTCCTACGAGCAGTACTTC. Its translation: CASSQDVNSYEQYF.

The sample holds many counts of this clonotype. CDR3 nucleotides: TGCAGTGCTAGTCTACAGACCCAGTACTTC. This encodes CSASLQTQYF. V usage is TRBV20-1 and J usage is TRBJ2-5; no definite D call. With 3 bases removed from V and 6 bases from J, the gap between germline ends came to 5 bases. CDR1 and CDR2 from the germline V gene are DFQATT and SNEGSKA (reference sequence). The CDR3 sequence is 10 residues long.

On this clonotype itself: A much larger clone lies a single base off, so this may be a read error. The V and J genes are TRBV7-6 and TRBJ2-7; D might be TRBD2 (5 bases). The V gene lost 5 bases and the J gene lost 5 bases, with 19 bases spanning the gap. The CDR3 contains 15 residues. CDR1 and CDR2 from the germline V gene are SGHVS and FNYEAQ. CDR3 nucleotides: TGTGCCAGCAGCCCCTTTGGTTGGGAGCCCGACGAGCAGTACTTC. The encoded protein is CASSPFGWEPDEQYF.

The rearrangement joins TRBV7-2 to TRBJ1-1; D not resolved. V lost 3 bases and J lost 0, with 11 bases in between. The CDR3 covers 15 residues. CDR1 is SGHTA, CDR2 FQGNSA, per germline. This CDR3 reads CASSLVGPMNTEAFF. CDR3 DNA sequence: TGTGCCAGCAGCTTGGTGGGTCCCATGAACACTGAAGCTTTCTTT.

In its sample, this clonotype was seen a few times. V is TRBV7-3 and J is TRBJ2-3; no clear D gene. V gave up 0 bases and J gave up 6 bases, with 25 bases separating them. This CDR3 spans 19 amino acids. Germline CDR1 SGHTA, CDR2 FQGTGA. The CDR3 loop is CASSLTAKEIAHPRDTQYF. The CDR3 bases are TGTGCCAGCAGCTTAACGGCGAAAGAAATAGCCCACCCGCGGGATACGCAGTATTTT. The whole variable domain, filled in from reference TRBV7-3 and TRBJ2-3, reads GAGVSQTPSNKVTEKGKYVELRCDPISGHTALYWYRQSLGQGPEFLIYFQGTGAADDSGLPNDRFFAVRPEGSVSTLKIQRTERGDSAVYLCASSLTAKEIAHPRDTQYFGPGTRLTVL.

Note on this clonotype: With a much larger clone just one base away, this may be a read error. The chain recombines TRBV29-1 with TRBJ2-1; perhaps TRBD2 as D (6 bases). The V end was cut by 3 bases, the J end by 10 bases, with 16 bases between. Germline CDR1 is SQVTM and CDR2 is ANQGSEA. The CDR3 contains 13 residues. CDR3 bases: TGCAGCGTTGAGGACGCGGGGAGCTACGAGCAGTTCTTC. Translation gives CSVEDAGSYEQFF.

Details on this clonotype: This may be a read error: a much more frequent sequence differs by one nucleotide. This chain joins TRBV29-1 and TRBJ2-1, with a weak D call TRBD2 (6 bases). The CDR3 contains 14 residues. The V end was cut by 5 bases, the J end by 10 bases, with 21 bases between. Per the germline V gene, CDR1 is SQVTM and CDR2 is ANQGSEA. CDR3 in amino acids: CSVSTKGLSYEQFF. The CDR3 DNA reads as TGCAGCGTTTCCACCAAGGGACTTTCCTACGAGCAGTTCTTC.

In its sample, this clonotype was seen a few times. This sequence joins TRBV5-1 and TRBJ1-1, with D hard to call. With 1 base removed from V and 3 bases from J, the gap between germline ends came to 10 bases. The CDR3 runs to 14 residues. Germline V lookup: CDR1 SGHRS, CDR2 YFSETQ. The CDR3 DNA sequence: TGCGCCAGCAGCTTGAGACCATGGGACACTGAAGCTTTCTTT. Its protein product is CASSLRPWDTEAFF. Filled out from reference TRBV5-1 and TRBJ1-1, the complete variable domain reads KAGVTQTPRYLIKTRGQQVTLSCSPISGHRSVSWYQQTPGQGLQFLFEYFSETQRNKGNFPGRFSGRQFSNSRSEMNVSTLELGDSALYLCASSLRPWDTEAFFGQGTRLTVV.

This clonotype showed up many times. The V call is TRBV9, the J call TRBJ2-1; D gene uncertain. Germline V gives CDR1 SGDLS, CDR2 YYNGEE. V dropped 4 bases and J dropped 0 bases, with 11 bases sitting between them. The CDR3 runs 15 residues. The CDR3 spells CASSSSSSSYNEQFF. The CDR3 nucleotides are TGTGCCAGCAGCTCATCCTCGAGCTCCTACAATGAGCAGTTCTTC.

This clonotype occurred a few times. J is TRBJ2-5 and V is TRBV5-1; 9 nucleotides line up with TRBD2. Germline loops: CDR1 SGHRS, CDR2 YFSETQ. Trimming took 4 bases from V and 2 from J; bases not matched to a gene: 6. The length of the CDR3 is 15 residues. This chain's CDR3 is CASSQGSGGQETQYF. The CDR3 nucleotides read TGCGCCAGCAGCCAAGGGAGCGGGGGGCAAGAGACCCAGTACTTC.

Regarding this clonotype: As the CDR3 is not closed by the conserved phenylalanine or tryptophan, this likely results from a read error. It is unclear where the CDR3 begins or ends on the DNA, so no DNA is shown, and the CDR3 is as TCRdb lists it. The rearrangement links TRBV5-6 to TRBJ2-7. The CDR3 length is 15 residues, termini included. CDR1 and CDR2 (germline): SGHDT, YYEEEE. The CDR3 region is CASAQLQLPTFLATN.

This clonotype was detected many times. This rearrangement joins TRBV20-1 to TRBJ1-2, with TRBD1 identical over 8 bases. The CDR3 runs to 14 residues. The ends lost 6 bases at V and 8 bases at J; junction bases unmatched: 14. Germline lookup yields CDR1 DFQATT and CDR2 SNEGSKA (reference sequence). The CDR3 DNA reads TGCAGTGCCCCAAAGGGCAACCCAGGGGGCGGCTACACCTTC. It is translated as CSAPKGNPGGGYTF.

There are a few counts of this clonotype. CDR3 DNA sequence: TGTACCAGCAGCAAAAGGGGGGGACAGAAAGAGACCCAGTACTTC. This codes for CTSSKRGGQKETQYF. The chain combines TRBV21-1 with TRBJ2-5; TRBD1 reflects the table's D call only, with no check against the DNA. TRBV21-1 is a listed pseudogene. This CDR3 has 15 residues.